The clone carrying this TCR beta chain turned up a few times. These data come from a study of human T cells and chemical hapten exposure. TCRdb processed the RACE reads anew with MiXCR; each CDR3 protein has one entry. The table includes 380,000 or so distinct CDR3 sequences, around 5.5% detected once. The time point: pre-sensitization, week 0. The treatment is: therapeutic diphenylcyclopropenone sensitization with weekly scalp DPC. Total RNA was isolated from whole blood that had not been fractionated. This CDR3 has 16 residues. Trimming stripped 5 bases from V and 1 base from J, with 14 bases between. CDR1 and CDR2 from the germline V gene are MDHEN and SYDVKM.

This specimen was whole blood, taken in connection with sensitization to the hapten diphenylcyclopropenone (DPC). The clonotype originates from a woman aged 18 to 35 with alopecia areata. Some clones in this sample may be carry-over from other donors' samples. The chain couples TRBV28 to TRBJ2-2; D unclear. CDR3 nucleotides: TGTGCCAGCAGTATGGCCCCGCTGAGGAACACCGGGGAGCTGTTTTTT. Translated: CASSMAPLRNTGELFF.